The clone carrying this T cell receptor beta chain occurred once. The CDR3 extends over 17 amino acids. CDR1 is LGHDT, CDR2 YNNKEL, per germline (reference sequence). V lost 0 bases, J lost 4 bases, and 15 bases lay in between. Methods used by the authors: By means of reference gene primer amplification, nucleated cell counts were estimated. Sequenced by immunoSEQ multiplex PCR; TCRdb stores in-frame clones only, minus some. The D gene and trimming were derived from the DNA, and the V and J assignments and clone size from that table. The data show about 190,000 clones, approximately 91% seen once. This sample is part of a study of blood T cell repertoires in COVID-19. The wider study: From the United States, Italy and Spain came samples of acute and convalescent COVID-19.

The chain has TRBV3-1 (or the pseudogene TRBV3-2) and TRBJ2-2; tentative D call: TRBD1 (5 bases). Sequencing input: peripheral blood. The TCR was taken from a man aged 40-55 years with acute or convalescent COVID-19. CDR3 in amino acids: CASSQDRAGWGTGELFF. In nucleotides, the CDR3 is TGTGCCAGCAGCCAAGATCGCGCAGGGTGGGGCACCGGGGAGCTGTTTTTT.